What follows are 18 T cell receptor beta chains derived from one specimen sequenced in a study of PD-1 blockade in classical Hodgkin lymphoma. Time point denoted: cycle 4 day 1 (C4D1), after more than five weeks of nivolumab. Each and every patient relapsed after autologous stem cell transplantation, and patients got differing brentuximab vedotin exposure. Some clones are missing from TCRdb's copy, which holds only in-frame ones; the method was immunoSEQ multiplex PCR. The sample has more than 90,000 clones, just under 80% seen once; the top ten hold 9.4%. Sequenced here: peripheral blood mononuclear cells (PBMCs), sampled before the fourth cycle of nivolumab. All receptors derive from a human donor with classical Hodgkin lymphoma.

This clone was seen a few times. The rearrangement joins TRBV10-3 to TRBJ2-3, with a weak D call TRBD2 (6 bases). CDR1 and CDR2 from the germline V gene are ENHRY and SYGVKD. The CDR3 consists of 14 residues. V shed 6 bases and J shed 0 bases, with 10 bases lying between them. The CDR3 nucleotides are TGTGCCATCAGGTTGAGCGGGAGCACAGATACGCAGTATTTT. Translated: CAIRLSGSTDTQYF.

To note about this clone: The same CDR3 can be traced to other DNA sequences in this sample. This chain links TRBV7-2 with TRBJ2-7; D ambiguous. CDR3 length: 11 residues. Germline lookup yields CDR1 SGHTA and CDR2 FQGNSA. Trimming cost V 3 bases and J 1 base, with 1 base left between them. The CDR3 coding sequence is TGTGCCAGCAGCTTGTCCTACGAGCAGTACTTC. Protein product: CASSLSYEQYF.

The chain couples TRBV6-1 to TRBJ1-5, with D perhaps matching TRBD1 (5 bases). V was clipped by 4 bases and J by 3 bases, with 13 bases between them. Germline assignment: CDR1 MNHNS and CDR2 SASEGT. The CDR3 is 15 residues long. The CDR3 nucleotides read TGTGCCAGCAGTGGCCTTGCTGGGACCAATCAGCCCCAGCATTTT. This encodes CASSGLAGTNQPQHF.

The chain carries TRBV10-3 and TRBJ2-1; TRBD2 matches at 14 bases. This CDR3 has 19 amino acids. Germline lookup yields CDR1 ENHRY and CDR2 SYGVKD. The V and J ends lost 7 bases and 5 bases, in that order; junction bases with no gene match: 16. For the CDR3, the DNA is TGTGCCATCAAGGAGGGAACACGACTAGCGGGAGGGAAGGACAATGAGCAGTTCTTC. It codes for CAIKEGTRLAGGKDNEQFF.

This chain uses TRBV29-1 with TRBJ1-2; D unclear. V dropped 7 bases and J dropped 3 bases, with 24 bases sitting between them. The length of the CDR3 is 16 residues. CDR1 is SQVTM, CDR2 ANQGSEA, per germline. CDR3 in amino acids: CSAPQSGKSMDYGYTF. CDR3 in DNA: TGCAGCGCCCCCCAGTCGGGCAAATCTATGGACTATGGCTACACCTTC.

This clone has at least ten counts. This chain joins TRBV18 and TRBJ1-1, with 7 positions matching TRBD1. The trim removed 1 base at V and 3 bases at J, leaving 2 bases unmatched. In germline, CDR1 is KGHSH, CDR2 LQKENI. The CDR3 spans 14 residues. The CDR3 loop reads CASSPRQGDTEAFF. In DNA form, the CDR3 reads TGTGCCAGCTCACCACGTCAGGGGGACACTGAAGCTTTCTTT.

This rearrangement joins TRBV7-9 to TRBJ1-2; 11 bases map to TRBD1. V was clipped by 6 bases and J by 5 bases; unmatched bases: 5. CDR3 size: 14 residues. The germline V gene has CDR1 SEHNR and CDR2 FQNEAQ (reference sequence). Written as DNA, the CDR3 is TGTGCCAGCAGTATAGGACAGGGGGCATATGGCTACACCTTC. Encoded protein: CASSIGQGAYGYTF. The variable domain in full, completed from reference TRBV7-9 and TRBJ1-2, reads DTGVSQNPRHKITKRGQNVTFRCDPISEHNRLYWYRQTLGQGPEFLTYFQNEAQLEKSRLLSDRFSAERPKGSFSTLEIQRTEQGDSAMYLCASSIGQGAYGYTFGSGTRLTVV.

V gene TRBV29-1 combines with J gene TRBJ1-1; tentatively, D is TRBD1 (5 bases). The CDR3 spans 12 residues. V lost 4 bases and J 4 bases, leaving 10 bases between the germline ends. CDR1 SQVTM and CDR2 ANQGSEA come from the germline V gene. The CDR3 protein is CSVGGTSTEAFF. The CDR3 DNA reads as TGCAGCGTTGGTGGGACGAGCACTGAAGCTTTCTTT. The full variable domain, rest sourced from reference TRBV29-1 and TRBJ1-1, is SAVISQKPSRDICQRGTSLTIQCQVDSQVTMMFWYRQQPGQSLTLIATANQGSEATYESGFVIDKFPISRPNLTFSTLTVSNMSPEDSSIYLCSVGGTSTEAFFGQGTRLTVV.

The V gene is TRBV29-1, the J gene TRBJ2-1; perhaps D is TRBD1 or TRBD2 (5 bases each). The V gene lost 2 bases and the J gene lost 5 bases, with 10 bases spanning the gap. The CDR3 is made up of 13 amino acids. Germline CDR1 SQVTM, CDR2 ANQGSEA. CDR3 residues: CSVEPWGNNEQFF. DNA of the CDR3: TGCAGCGTTGAACCGTGGGGGAACAATGAGCAGTTCTTC.

This clone is a singleton in its sample. Being one base from a much bigger clone, this may be a read error. Other DNA sequences in this specimen translate into the identical CDR3. This rearrangement joins TRBV6-6 to TRBJ2-3; D not resolved. Trimming took off 5 bases at V and 0 bases at J, with 3 bases between the two ends. The CDR3 is 12 residues long. Germline V lookup: CDR1 MNHNY, CDR2 SVGAGI (reference sequence). In DNA, the CDR3 is TGTGCCAGCAGTATAAGCACAGATACGCAGTATTTT. It encodes CASSISTDTQYF.

This clone appeared once. J is TRBJ2-7 and V is TRBV6-4, with TRBD2 as a possible D gene (5 bases). Trimming left V 8 bases short and J 0 bases short, with 17 bases between. Germline V gene data show CDR1 as MRHNA and CDR2 as SNTAGT. This CDR3 contains 15 residues. The CDR3 spells CASSPEGGSSYEQYF. CDR3 coding DNA: TGTGCCAGCTCCCCCGAGGGTGGGAGCTCCTACGAGCAGTACTTC.

The chain has TRBV16 and TRBJ2-7; the match to TRBD1 covers 7 bases. Germline V gene data show CDR1 as KGHSY and CDR2 as FQNENV. Losses at the gene ends were 4 bases for V and 3 bases for J; bases not matched to a gene: 18. CDR3 length: 18 amino acids. Written as DNA, the CDR3 is TGTGCCAGCAGCCCACCCCTAGGGGGCCTTTCCTTTCACTACGAGCAGTACTTC. The encoded protein is CASSPPLGGLSFHYEQYF. The full variable domain, its missing parts supplied by reference TRBV16 and TRBJ2-7, is GEEVAQTPKHLVRGEGQKAKLYCAPIKGHSYVFWYQQVLKNEFKFLISFQNENVFDETGMPKERFSAKCLPNSPCSLEIQATKLEDSAVYFCASSPPLGGLSFHYEQYFGPGTRLTVT.

This clone was seen a handful of times. The V gene is TRBV6-5, the J gene TRBJ2-2; D is uncertain. Trimming shortened V by 6 bases and J by 4 bases, and 6 bases separated the two germline ends. The CDR3 sequence is 12 residues long. Germline loops: CDR1 MNHEY, CDR2 SVGAGI. This CDR3 reads CASSHPTGELFF. DNA for the CDR3: TGTGCCAGCAGCCACCCCACCGGGGAGCTGTTTTTT.

The chain is built from TRBV19 and TRBJ1-5; 9 bases align to TRBD1. Looked up from germline, CDR1 is LNHDA and CDR2 is SQIVND (reference sequence). After removal of 0 bases from V and 6 bases from J, the junction contained 9 bases not matched to a gene. The CDR3 length is 17 residues. The CDR3 loop reads CASSIDRGTGFGQPQHF. The CDR3 nucleotides are TGTGCCAGTAGTATAGATCGTGGGACAGGGTTCGGTCAGCCCCAGCATTTT.

This chain links TRBV6-1 with TRBJ2-2, with 10 bases fitting TRBD2. Germline V gene lookup returns CDR1 MNHNS and CDR2 SASEGT. The CDR3 has 15 amino acids. V lost 5 bases, J lost 3 bases, and 3 bases stayed unmatched. CDR3 bases: TGTGCCAGCAGTAATCTAGCGGGAGACACCGGGGAGCTGTTTTTT. As protein: CASSNLAGDTGELFF.

V usage is TRBV28 and J usage is TRBJ1-1; 7 bases are a match to TRBD1. This CDR3 region has 15 residues. Germline values: CDR1 MDHEN, CDR2 SYDVKM. With 3 bases clipped from V and 6 bases from J, the junction kept 10 bases outside the gene matches. The CDR3 DNA reads TGTGCCAGCAGTTTGTCGACAGGGTGGATGTCTGAAGCTTTCTTT. It encodes CASSLSTGWMSEAFF.

This clone was detected only once. J is TRBJ1-5 and V is TRBV7-8; 7 nucleotides match TRBD1. In germline, CDR1 is SGHVS, CDR2 FQNEAQ. This CDR3 region has 14 residues. After removal of 3 bases from V and 7 bases from J, the junction contained 6 bases not matched to a gene. CDR3 in amino acids: CASSFPGGKQPQHF. The CDR3 DNA follows: TGTGCCAGCAGCTTCCCAGGGGGAAAGCAGCCCCAGCATTTT. The whole variable domain, filled in from reference TRBV7-8 and TRBJ1-5, reads GAGVSQSPRYKVAKRGQDVALRCDPISGHVSLFWYQQALGQGPEFLTYFQNEAQLDKSGLPSDRFFAERPEGSVSTLKIQRTQQEDSAVYLCASSFPGGKQPQHFGDGTRLSIL.

The V gene is TRBV9, the J gene TRBJ2-2, with D tentatively TRBD1 (5 bases). Germline CDR1 reads SGDLS; CDR2 reads YYNGEE. The CDR3 extends over 15 amino acids. The V and J ends lost 3 bases and 5 bases respectively, with 14 bases between them. In DNA form, the CDR3 reads TGTGCCAGCAGCGAAGGCAGGGTCGGGACCGGGGAGCTGTTTTTT. Its protein is CASSEGRVGTGELFF. The complete variable domain, with remaining parts taken from reference TRBV9 and TRBJ2-2, reads DSGVTQTPKHLITATGQRVTLRCSPRSGDLSVYWYQQSLDQGLQFLIQYYNGEERAKGNILERFSAQQFPDLHSELNLSSLELGDSALYFCASSEGRVGTGELFFGEGSRLTVL.